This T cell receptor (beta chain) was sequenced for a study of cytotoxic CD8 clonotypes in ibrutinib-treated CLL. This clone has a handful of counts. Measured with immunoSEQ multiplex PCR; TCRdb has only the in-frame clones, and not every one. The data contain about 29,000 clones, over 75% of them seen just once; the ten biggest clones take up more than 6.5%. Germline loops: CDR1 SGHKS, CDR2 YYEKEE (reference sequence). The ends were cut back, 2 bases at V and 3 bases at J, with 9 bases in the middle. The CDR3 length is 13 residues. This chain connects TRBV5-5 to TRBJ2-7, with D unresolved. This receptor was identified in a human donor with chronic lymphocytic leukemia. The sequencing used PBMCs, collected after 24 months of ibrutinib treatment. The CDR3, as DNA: TGTGCCAGCAGCTTAGCTAACTACTACGAGCAGTACTTC. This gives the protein CASSLANYYEQYF.